The 22 T cell receptor beta chains below come from one sample, sequenced in a study of OX40 agonist ivuxolimab in advanced cancers. Libraries were prepared by immunoSEQ multiplex PCR; TCRdb keeps only in-frame clonotypes and omits some of them. This table has some 67,000 clones, around 84% appearing once. Sequences were derived from CD4+ or CD8+ T cells sorted from blood, sampled in a trial of the OX40 agonist ivuxolimab. The receptors shown here come from an adult with an advanced solid tumor such as melanoma, head and neck, liver or kidney cancer.

This rearrangement joins TRBV11-1 to TRBJ2-1; 11 bases align to TRBD2. V lost 5 bases to trimming and J lost 4 bases; unmatched junction nucleotides: 7. This CDR3 region has 16 residues. The V gene's germline CDR1 is SGHAT and CDR2 FQDESV (reference sequence). The CDR3 sequence is CASSPPTSGGYNEQFF. DNA for the CDR3: TGTGCCAGCAGCCCCCCCACTAGCGGGGGATACAATGAGCAGTTCTTC.

This rearrangement joins TRBV7-9 to TRBJ1-3; TRBD1 agrees at 7 bases. The CDR3 contains 14 residues. Per the germline V gene, CDR1 is SEHNR and CDR2 is FQNEAQ (reference sequence). The V segment lost 5 bases and the J segment 2 bases; nucleotides outside the gene matches: 3. The CDR3 region is CASSTGTAGNTIYF. For the CDR3, the DNA is TGTGCCAGCAGCACCGGGACAGCTGGAAACACCATATATTTT.

This sequence joins TRBV30 and TRBJ2-7, with D possibly TRBD1 on 6 matching bases. Germline CDR1 and CDR2: GTSNPN and SVGIG (reference sequence). V dropped 0 bases and J dropped 8 bases, with 8 bases sitting between them. There are 11 residues in the CDR3. The CDR3 DNA follows: TGTGCCTGGAGTGTTCAGGGGCAGCAGTACTTC. It is translated as CAWSVQGQQYF.

This clone was detected only once. In DNA, the CDR3 is TGTGCCACCAGCAGAAGGGCAGGTGATTCACCCCTCCACTTT. This gives the protein CATSRRAGDSPLHF. This chain joins TRBV15 and TRBJ1-6, with no clear D. With 2 bases removed from V and 8 bases from J, the gap between germline ends came to 10 bases. Germline-derived CDR1 and CDR2 are LNHNV and YYDKDF (reference sequence). This CDR3 comprises 14 residues.

This chain links TRBV4-2 with TRBJ2-3; either TRBD1 or TRBD2 may fit D (5 bases each). Germline lookup yields CDR1 LGHNA and CDR2 YNFKEQ. The CDR3 runs 13 residues. Between the trimmed V and J ends, which lost 4 bases and 8 bases, there was a span of 13 bases. As DNA, the CDR3 is TGTGCCAGCAGCCCGACAGAGGCGGGTACGCAGTATTTT. It yields the protein CASSPTEAGTQYF.

V is TRBV7-2 and J is TRBJ2-2; D is undetermined. The germline CDR1 and CDR2 sequences are SGHTA and FQGNSA. V was shortened by 5 bases and J by 5 bases, with 9 bases between the two germline ends. The length of the CDR3 is 13 residues. CDR3 coding DNA: TGTGCCAGCAGCCCTTACATAACCGGGGAGCTGTTTTTT. As protein: CASSPYITGELFF.

V usage is TRBV27 and J usage is TRBJ1-2; D gene ambiguous. V lost 5 bases and J lost 2, with 12 bases in between. Looked up from germline, CDR1 is MNHEY and CDR2 is SMNVEV (reference sequence). This CDR3 region has 14 residues. The DNA for the CDR3 is TGTGCCAGCAGTCAGGCTCCTAAAAACTATGGCTACACCTTC. Protein sequence: CASSQAPKNYGYTF.

V is TRBV30 and J is TRBJ2-7; 9 positions agree with TRBD1. This CDR3 is built from 12 residues. V shed 5 bases, J shed 6 bases, and the junction held 5 bases outside the gene matches. Germline V gene sequence: CDR1 GTSNPN, CDR2 SVGIG (reference sequence). The CDR3 DNA is TGTGCCTGGGGACAGGGGAAAGGCGAGCAGTACTTC. It is translated as CAWGQGKGEQYF.

This clone was observed a few times. The CDR3 coding sequence is TGTGCCAGCAGTGCACCGTCCTACACTGAAGCTTTCTTT. As protein: CASSAPSYTEAFF. The chain has TRBV6-1 and TRBJ1-1, with D hard to call. Germline CDR1 MNHNS, CDR2 SASEGT. This CDR3 spans 13 amino acids. V lost 4 bases to trimming and J lost 3 bases, with 9 bases between them.

The chain employs TRBV2 and TRBJ1-5, with TRBD1 matching 8 bases. Trimming at V came to 3 bases and at J to 7 bases, leaving 5 bases not matched to a gene. Germline CDR1 and CDR2: SNHLY and FYNNEI. The CDR3 totals 14 residues. CDR3 in amino acids: CASSDTGGWQPQHF. The DNA of the CDR3 is TGTGCCAGCAGTGACACAGGGGGATGGCAGCCCCAGCATTTT.

This clone has a single count. This chain joins TRBV14 and TRBJ1-1; D might be TRBD1 (5 bases). This CDR3 region has 14 residues. Germline CDR1 reads SGHDN; CDR2 reads FVKESK. V dropped 1 base and J dropped 1 base, with 7 bases sitting between them. This CDR3 reads CASSQAGWNTEAFF. The CDR3 nucleotides are TGTGCCAGCAGCCAAGCAGGGTGGAACACTGAAGCTTTCTTT.

V usage is TRBV7-2 and J usage is TRBJ2-7; TRBD2 might be the D (5 bases). Trimming removed 5 bases from V and 1 base from J, with 12 bases in between. The CDR3 runs 14 residues. Germline CDR1 is SGHTA and CDR2 is FQGNSA. CDR3 in DNA: TGTGCCAGCAGCAGCGGCTTAACTTCCTACGAGCAGTACTTC. Translated, it gives CASSSGLTSYEQYF.

The chain couples TRBV29-1 to TRBJ2-5, with D unclear. Between the trimmed V and J ends, which lost 5 bases and 4 bases, there was a span of 11 bases. CDR1 and CDR2 from the germline V gene are SQVTM and ANQGSEA. This CDR3 contains 12 residues. The CDR3 bases are TGCAGCGTTCTCCTCACGGGAGAGACCCAGTACTTC. Its protein product is CSVLLTGETQYF.

This rearrangement joins TRBV19 to TRBJ2-6; D unresolved. Germline CDR1 and CDR2: LNHDA and SQIVND (reference sequence). With 5 bases removed from V and 2 bases from J, the gap between germline ends came to 10 bases. The CDR3 consists of 15 residues. The CDR3 loop is CASSLIPTGANVLTF. For the CDR3, the DNA is TGTGCCAGTAGTCTTATCCCGACTGGGGCCAACGTCCTGACTTTC.

This rearrangement joins TRBV2 to TRBJ1-1, with TRBD1 matching 8 bases. Trimming removed 3 bases from V and 1 base from J; junction bases left unmatched: 4. Germline CDR1 and CDR2: SNHLY and FYNNEI. CDR3 size: 15 residues. As DNA, the CDR3 is TGTGCCAGCAGTGAGGCCGGGACAGGGAACACTGAAGCTTTCTTT. Amino acids: CASSEAGTGNTEAFF.

This rearrangement joins TRBV7-6 to TRBJ1-2; 7 bases map to TRBD1. The junction had 4 bases not matched to a gene; V was cut back by 3 bases and J by 6 bases. The CDR3 contains 13 residues. Germline CDR1 reads SGHVS; CDR2 reads FNYEAQ. The DNA for the CDR3 is TGTGCCAGCAGCTTTAACAGGGGAGATGGCTACACCTTC. Its translation is CASSFNRGDGYTF.

This sequence joins TRBV6-1 and TRBJ1-1; D remains unclear. CDR3 length: 13 amino acids. Per the germline V gene, CDR1 is MNHNS and CDR2 is SASEGT. Trimming left V 6 bases short and J 0 bases short, with 8 bases between. The CDR3 sequence: CASRDGMNTEAFF. In DNA, the CDR3 is TGTGCCAGCAGGGACGGCATGAACACTGAAGCTTTCTTT.

A single count supports this clone. V and J are TRBV4-2 and TRBJ1-6, with 8 bases identical to TRBD1. In germline, CDR1 is LGHNA, CDR2 YNFKEQ. Losses at the gene ends were 2 bases for V and 6 bases for J; bases not matched to a gene: 6. CDR3 length: 16 amino acids. The CDR3 DNA reads TGTGCCAGCAGCCAACTCGACAGGGGCTTTAATTCACCCCTCCACTTT. This translates into CASSQLDRGFNSPLHF.

This clone was counted a single time. CDR3 residues: CASSLDRSSYNEQFF. CDR3 coding DNA: TGTGCCAGCAGCTTGGATCGGAGCTCCTACAATGAGCAGTTCTTC. V gene TRBV5-8 combines with J gene TRBJ2-1; D gene ambiguous. CDR1 and CDR2 from the germline V gene are SGHTS and YDEGEE. The CDR3 length is 15 residues. V shed 0 bases and J shed 0 bases, with 7 bases lying between them.

This clone appeared a few times. The genes are TRBV7-9 and TRBJ1-1, with D unresolved. In germline, CDR1 is SEHNR, CDR2 FQNEAQ (reference sequence). Deletions cut 2 bases from V and 1 base from J, with 8 bases between. The CDR3 loop spans 14 amino acids. The CDR3 spells CASSLRSPNTEAFF. DNA for the CDR3: TGTGCCAGCAGCTTAAGGTCTCCGAACACTGAAGCTTTCTTT.

The chain has TRBV6-5 and TRBJ2-2; 10 positions agree with TRBD2. Germline CDR1 MNHEY, CDR2 SVGAGI. After removal of 2 bases from V and 6 bases from J, the junction contained 6 bases not matched to a gene. The CDR3 has 16 amino acids. The chain's CDR3 is CASSYGRGTSAGELFF. The CDR3 DNA reads as TGTGCCAGCAGTTACGGGCGCGGGACTAGCGCCGGGGAGCTGTTTTTT.

The chain links TRBV7-2 to TRBJ2-5, with a weak D call TRBD1 (6 bases). CDR1 is SGHTA, CDR2 FQGNSA, per germline. The CDR3 contains 14 residues. Trimming removed 2 bases from V and 2 bases from J, with 9 bases in between. CDR3 sequence reads: CASSLMGAQETQYF. In nucleotides, the CDR3 is TGTGCCAGCAGCTTAATGGGGGCGCAAGAGACCCAGTACTTC.